There are a few counts of the clone carrying this TCR beta chain. Its antigen is still unknown. Relative to the germline gene, one junction end is altered; a read error may explain this. This sample was included in a study of molecular identifiers for immune sequencing clone quantification. The wider study: Replicates split RNA from about 20,000 or 100,000 naive CD8 cells five ways, and the researchers sequenced four portions.

Study-wide points: Spiked Jurkat TCR RNA equal to one cell could reportedly be picked out among one million naive cells.

The authors built bulk TCR libraries by previously described methods with listed TCR primers. TCRdb called the PCR reads again in MiXCR, with one record for every CDR3 protein. The repertoire holds about 640,000 distinct CDR3 sequences, with about 20% as singletons. Germline assignment: CDR1 SGDLS and CDR2 YYNGEE. The length of the CDR3 is 14 residues. The sequence was obtained from a human donor in good health. Some libraries in this study had Jurkat cell RNA spiked in. Sequenced sample: naive CD8+ T cells from blood, with Jurkat cell RNA spiked in. This sample's subset: FACS-sorted CD8+CD4-CCR7+CD45RA+ naive T cells. This chain uses TRBV9 with TRBJ1-2; a weak D match, TRBD1 (5 bases). CDR3 in amino acids: CVSNTRGANYGYTF. CDR3 DNA: TGTGTCAGCAACACAAGGGGAGCTAACTATGGCTACACCTTC.